This T cell receptor beta chain was observed in a study of T cell responses to AZD1222 COVID-19 vaccine. Study results and limitations: Repertoires were obtained only post-peak T cell response. Spike-specific TCR breadth rose after two AZD1222 doses, and depth rose as well. The donors showed a predominance of white British ancestry and of females, with possible underestimation of clonal diversity.

Generated by immunoSEQ multiplex PCR, the TCRdb table keeps only in-frame clones and is missing some. Here the sample spans roughly 140,000 clones, 70% to 90% being singletons. For this clone: Its matching antigen is unknown.

Second doses at about 4 or about 12 weeks were pooled. Germline CDR1 is SGHTA and CDR2 is FQGTGA. CDR3 size: 13 residues. Between the trimmed V and J ends, which lost 5 bases and 6 bases, there was a span of 14 bases. The sequence derives from an adult who received the AZD1222 COVID-19 vaccine. The sequences come from peripheral blood, collected 28 days after the second AZD1222 dose. V is TRBV7-3 and J is TRBJ2-7, with D unresolved. The CDR3 nucleotides are TGTGCCAGCAGCCCCCGACTGACTCTCGAGCAGTACTTC. This encodes CASSPRLTLEQYF.